A selection of T cell receptor beta chains follows, all from one sample in a study of T cell responses to AZD1222 COVID-19 vaccine. Clones were read by immunoSEQ multiplex PCR, and TCRdb kept only the in-frame ones, dropping some. The sample contains about 130,000 clones, 92% of which appear only once. The starting material was peripheral blood, obtained on day 0 of AZD1222 vaccination. These receptor sequences come from an adult in good health. Both conserved end residues are part of each CDR3. The D gene is left open where the match is weak. Part of the rows lack a size; the others show once, few, many or a class for expanded clones.

j_gene,abundance,d_gene,v_gene,CDR3nt,CDR3aa
TRBJ2-1,-,-,TRBV3-1/TRBV3-2,TGTGCCAGCAGCCAAGATGAGCGACCGGAGAACAATGAGCAGTTCTTC,CASSQDERPENNEQFF
TRBJ1-2,-,TRBD1,TRBV27,TGTGCCAGCAGGAGAAACAGGGGGACTGAACTAAACTATGGCTACACCTTC,CASRRNRGTELNYGYTF
TRBJ1-1,-,-,TRBV19,TGTGCCAGTAGCACAATGGGTGCAGCTAACACTGAAGCTTTCTTT,CASSTMGAANTEAFF
TRBJ1-3,-,-,TRBV19,TGTGCCAGTAGTATCCATGGGTCGGGGAGCTCTGGAAACACCATATATTTT,CASSIHGSGSSGNTIYF
TRBJ1-5,-,-,TRBV24-1,TGTGCCACCAGTTCCCCAGGGGAGAGCAATCAGCCCCAGCATTTT,CATSSPGESNQPQHF
TRBJ2-5,-,-,TRBV6-5,TGTGCCAGCGTGGGGGCCGAGACCCAGTACTTC,CASVGAETQYF
TRBJ2-3,-,-,TRBV7-8,TGTGCCAGCAGCCCAGGAGGGACCCACTACACGCAGTATTTT,CASSPGGTHYTQYF
TRBJ1-2,-,TRBD1,TRBV5-6,TGTGCCAGCAGCCGACAGGGGGCTGGCTACACCTTC,CASSRQGAGYTF
TRBJ2-5,-,TRBD1,TRBV4-3,TGCGCCAGCAGCGGCGACGGACAGGGAGCGGGAGAGACCCAGTACTTC,CASSGDGQGAGETQYF
TRBJ2-6,-,-,TRBV7-9,TGTGCCGGCAGTCTCTCTGGGGCCAACGTCCTGACTTTC,CAGSLSGANVLTF
TRBJ2-2,-,-,TRBV19,TGTGCCAGTAGTATTCTAGGGGGACTCTCCACCGGGGAGCTGTTTTTT,CASSILGGLSTGELFF
TRBJ1-2,-,TRBD1,TRBV7-2,TGTGCCAGCAGCTTAGTGGGGACAGGGGCCGGTGGGGGCTATGGCTACACCTTC,CASSLVGTGAGGGYGYTF
TRBJ2-3,-,-,TRBV2,TGTGCCAGCACCTTTCAGGCAGCCGCGAGTACGCAGTATTTT,CASTFQAAASTQYF
TRBJ2-3,-,-,TRBV4-3,TGCGCCAGCAGCCAGTCCAGGGGGGTCCGAGATACGCAGTATTTT,CASSQSRGVRDTQYF
TRBJ2-7,-,-,TRBV11-2,TGTGCCAGCAGCCCCCGATTCAGCTCCTACGAGCAGTACTTC,CASSPRFSSYEQYF
TRBJ1-6,once,-,TRBV28,TGTGCCAGCAGAGAACAGGGCCCGACTGGACCCCTCCACTTT,CASREQGPTGPLHF
TRBJ2-3,-,-,TRBV10-3,TGTGCCATCAGTGAGTCGATTAGCGGTGGCACAGATACGCAGTATTTT,CAISESISGGTDTQYF
TRBJ1-2,-,-,TRBV6-2/TRBV6-3,TGTGCCAGCAGTACGGGGTTGGGCTATGGCTACACCTTC,CASSTGLGYGYTF
TRBJ2-5,-,TRBD1,TRBV5-8,TGTGCCAGCAGCCCAGGGACAGAGCCACCAATAGAGACCCAGTACTTC,CASSPGTEPPIETQYF
TRBJ2-7,-,TRBD1,TRBV28,TGTGCCAGCAGTTTACTAGGGACAGGGGGCGACTACGAGCAGTACTTC,CASSLLGTGGDYEQYF
TRBJ1-3,-,-,TRBV7-9,TGTGCCAGCAGCTTGGACATCTCGGGAAACACCATATATTTT,CASSLDISGNTIYF
TRBJ1-2,-,-,TRBV12-2,TGTGCAAGTCGCGCCGCGAGGGTTACTAACTATGGCTACACCTTC,CASRAARVTNYGYTF
TRBJ2-7,-,-,TRBV5-4,TGTGCCAGCAGCTCAGGGGGAGGGTTTTTCGAGCAGTACTTC,CASSSGGGFFEQYF
TRBJ2-7,-,-,TRBV6-5,TGTGCCAGCAGTTCCCCCTACGAGCAGTACTTC,CASSSPYEQYF
TRBJ1-2,-,TRBD1,TRBV7-9,TGTGCCAGCAGCTTTGGGACAGATTATGGCTACACCTTC,CASSFGTDYGYTF
TRBJ2-2,-,TRBD2,TRBV7-2,TGTGCCAGCAGCCAGGGACTAGCGCCCGGGGAGCTGTTTTTT,CASSQGLAPGELFF
TRBJ1-2,-,-,TRBV5-1,TGCGCCAGCAGCCGCTCGTCGGCGGAGGTTTACTATGGCTACACCTTC,CASSRSSAEVYYGYTF
TRBJ2-7,-,TRBD2,TRBV28,TGTGCCAGCAGCCGGGCACTAGCGGGGGGTGGAGAGCAGTACTTC,CASSRALAGGGEQYF
TRBJ2-2,-,-,TRBV6-5,TGTGCCAGCAAGGGAGGCACCGGGGAGCTGTTTTTT,CASKGGTGELFF
TRBJ1-1,-,-,TRBV6-5,TGTGCCAGCAGTTACCTCCTCAACACTGAAGCTTTCTTT,CASSYLLNTEAFF
TRBJ2-1,-,TRBD1,TRBV9,TGTGCCAGCACCCCCGACAGGGGGCAAGGTGAGCAGTTCTTC,CASTPDRGQGEQFF
TRBJ2-1,once,TRBD2,TRBV27,TGTGCCAGCGGGCCCTTCAACGGGGGAGGGGAGCAGTTCTTC,CASGPFNGGGEQFF
TRBJ1-6,-,TRBD1,TRBV3-1/TRBV3-2,TGTGCCAGCACACCCGACAGGGGCTATTCACCCCTCCACTTT,CASTPDRGYSPLHF
TRBJ2-3,-,-,TRBV2,TGTGCCAGCAGCCCGAGGGTTTCAGATACGCAGTATTTT,CASSPRVSDTQYF
TRBJ2-5,-,TRBD1,TRBV5-4,TGTGCCAGCAGGGATAACAGGGGTTCAGAGACCCAGTACTTC,CASRDNRGSETQYF
TRBJ2-5,-,-,TRBV4-2,TGTGCCAGCAGCCAAGACAAAGAGACCCAGTACTTC,CASSQDKETQYF
TRBJ1-5,-,-,TRBV27,TGTGCCAGCAGTTTATGGGGGGGGCGGCAGCCCCAGCATTTT,CASSLWGGRQPQHF
TRBJ2-2,-,-,TRBV20-1,TGCAGTGCTAGTCCCACTTCGAACACCGGGGAGCTGTTTTTT,CSASPTSNTGELFF
TRBJ1-6,once,-,TRBV14,TGTGCCAGCAGCCAGAGGGGAAGCTGGGATGATTCACCCCTCCACTTT,CASSQRGSWDDSPLHF
TRBJ2-3,-,TRBD2,TRBV10-3,TGTGCCATCAGTGCCACTAGCGGAGCCACAGATACGCAGTATTTT,CAISATSGATDTQYF
TRBJ2-2,-,TRBD2,TRBV6-5,TGTGCCAGCAGCCGACTAGCGGGGGGTACCGGGGAGCTGTTTTTT,CASSRLAGGTGELFF
TRBJ2-3,-,TRBD2,TRBV5-8,TGTGCCAGCCCAGCGGGGGCCTTCTACTCCACAGATACGCAGTATTTT,CASPAGAFYSTDTQYF
TRBJ2-1,-,TRBD2,TRBV7-6,TGTGCCAGCAGCTCAGGACTAGCGGGGATCTCGGGTGAGCAGTTCTTC,CASSSGLAGISGEQFF